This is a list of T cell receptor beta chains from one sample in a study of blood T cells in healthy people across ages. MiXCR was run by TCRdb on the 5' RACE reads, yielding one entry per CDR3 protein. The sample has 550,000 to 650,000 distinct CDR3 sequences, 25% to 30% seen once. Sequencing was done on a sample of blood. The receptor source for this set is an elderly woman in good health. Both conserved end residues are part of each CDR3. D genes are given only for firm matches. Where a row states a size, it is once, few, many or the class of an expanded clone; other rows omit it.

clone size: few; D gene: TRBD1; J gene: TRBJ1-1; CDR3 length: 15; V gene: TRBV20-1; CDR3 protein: CSARDRTGRDTEAFF; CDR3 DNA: TGCAGTGCTAGAGACCGGACAGGGAGGGACACTGAAGCTTTCTTT
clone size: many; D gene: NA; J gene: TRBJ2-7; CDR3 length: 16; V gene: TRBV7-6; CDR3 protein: CASSNEGGGTKVEQYF; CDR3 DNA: TGTGCCAGCAGCAACGAGGGGGGGGGCACCAAAGTCGAGCAGTACTTC
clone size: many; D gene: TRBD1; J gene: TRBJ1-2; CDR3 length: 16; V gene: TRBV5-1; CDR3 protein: CASSYDRGRVNYGYTF; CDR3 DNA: TGCGCCAGCAGTTACGACAGGGGGCGCGTTAACTATGGCTACACCTTC
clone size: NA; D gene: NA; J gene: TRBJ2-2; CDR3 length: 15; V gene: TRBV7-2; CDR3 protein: CASMPGGQNTGELFF; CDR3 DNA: TGTGCCAGCATGCCCGGGGGCCAAAACACCGGGGAGCTGTTTTTT
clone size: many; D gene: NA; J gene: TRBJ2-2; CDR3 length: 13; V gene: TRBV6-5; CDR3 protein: CASSFEGTGELFF; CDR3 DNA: TGTGCCAGCAGTTTCGAGGGCACCGGGGAGCTGTTTTTT
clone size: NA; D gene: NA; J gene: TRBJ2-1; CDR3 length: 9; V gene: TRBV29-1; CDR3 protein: CSVGTEQFF; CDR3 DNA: TGCAGCGTTGGAACTGAGCAGTTCTTC
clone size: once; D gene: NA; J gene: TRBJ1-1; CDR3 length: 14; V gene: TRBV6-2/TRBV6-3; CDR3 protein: CASSYGRLNTEAFF; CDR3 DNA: TGTGCCAGCAGTTACGGACGGCTGAACACTGAAGCTTTCTTT
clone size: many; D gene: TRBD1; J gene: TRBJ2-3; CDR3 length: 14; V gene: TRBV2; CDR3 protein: CASRDRDVGDTQYF; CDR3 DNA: TGTGCCAGCAGGGACAGGGACGTTGGAGATACGCAGTATTTT
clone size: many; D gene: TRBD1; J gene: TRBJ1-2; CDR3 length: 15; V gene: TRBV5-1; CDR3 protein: CASSLRQGATDGYTF; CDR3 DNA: TGCGCCAGCAGCCTCCGACAGGGGGCAACAGATGGCTACACCTTC
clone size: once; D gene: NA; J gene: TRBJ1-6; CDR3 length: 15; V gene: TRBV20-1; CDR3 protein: CSAYGHPTFNSPLHF; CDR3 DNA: TGCAGTGCTTATGGACATCCGACGTTCAATTCACCCCTCCACTTT
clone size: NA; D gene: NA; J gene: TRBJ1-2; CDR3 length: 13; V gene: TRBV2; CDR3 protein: CASSEGGEYGYTF; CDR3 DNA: TGTGCCAGCAGTGAAGGTGGAGAGTATGGCTACACCTTC
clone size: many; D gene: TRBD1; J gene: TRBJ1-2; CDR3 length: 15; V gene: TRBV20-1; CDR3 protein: CSARDTGTGDYGYTF; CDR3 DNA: TGCAGTGCTAGAGACACCGGGACAGGGGACTATGGCTACACCTTC
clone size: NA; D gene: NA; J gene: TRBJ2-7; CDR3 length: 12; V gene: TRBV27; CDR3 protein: CASYSSSYEQYF; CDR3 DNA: TGTGCCAGTTATAGCAGCTCCTACGAGCAGTACTTC
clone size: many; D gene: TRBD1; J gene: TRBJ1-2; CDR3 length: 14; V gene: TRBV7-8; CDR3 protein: CASSPQGGNYGYTF; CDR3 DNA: TGTGCCAGCAGCCCTCAGGGGGGAAACTATGGCTACACCTTC
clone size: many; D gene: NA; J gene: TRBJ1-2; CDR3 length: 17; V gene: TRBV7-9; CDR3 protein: CASSLARGTHANYGYTF; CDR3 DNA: TGTGCCAGCAGCTTAGCGAGGGGGACACATGCTAACTATGGCTACACCTTC
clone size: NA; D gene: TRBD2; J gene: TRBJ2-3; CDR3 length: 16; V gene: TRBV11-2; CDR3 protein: CASSLRVAGGIDTQYF; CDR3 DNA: TGTGCCAGCAGCTTACGGGTAGCGGGAGGTATAGATACGCAGTATTTT
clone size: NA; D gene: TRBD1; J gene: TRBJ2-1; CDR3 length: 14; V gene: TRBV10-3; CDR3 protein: CAATGTADYNEQCF; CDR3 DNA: TGTGCCGCCACCGGGACAGCAGACTACAATGAGCAGTGCTTC
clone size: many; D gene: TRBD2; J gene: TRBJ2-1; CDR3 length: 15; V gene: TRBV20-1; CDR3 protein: CSASFRSGGRGEQFF; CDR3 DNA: TGCAGTGCTAGCTTTCGAAGCGGGGGGCGGGGTGAGCAGTTCTTC
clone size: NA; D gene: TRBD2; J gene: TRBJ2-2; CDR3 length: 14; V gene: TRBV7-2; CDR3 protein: CASSSDGLGRELFF; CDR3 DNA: TGTGCCAGCAGCTCGGACGGACTAGGAAGGGAGCTGTTTTTT
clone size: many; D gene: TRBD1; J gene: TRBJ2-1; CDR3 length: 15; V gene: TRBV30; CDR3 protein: CAWRRGDRDYNEQFF; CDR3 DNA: TGTGCCTGGCGACGTGGGGACAGGGACTACAATGAGCAGTTCTTC
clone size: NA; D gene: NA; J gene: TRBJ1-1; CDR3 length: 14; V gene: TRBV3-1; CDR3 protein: CASSQRTDDTEAFF; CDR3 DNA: TGTGCCAGCAGCCAACGGACAGACGACACTGAAGCTTTCTTT
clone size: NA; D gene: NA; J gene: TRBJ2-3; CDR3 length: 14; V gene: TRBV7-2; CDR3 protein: CASSLATGADTQYF; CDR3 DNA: TGTGCCAGCAGCTTAGCTACTGGCGCAGATACGCAGTATTTT
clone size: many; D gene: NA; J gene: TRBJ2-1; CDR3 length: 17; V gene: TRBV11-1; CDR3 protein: CASKPTLSGVVLKEQFF; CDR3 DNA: TGTGCCAGCAAACCCACCTTAAGCGGAGTGGTCCTCAAGGAGCAGTTCTTC
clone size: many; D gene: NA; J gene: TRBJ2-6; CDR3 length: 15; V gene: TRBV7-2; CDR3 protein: CASSSRLSGANVLTF; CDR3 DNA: TGTGCCAGCAGCTCCAGGTTGTCTGGGGCCAACGTCCTGACTTTC
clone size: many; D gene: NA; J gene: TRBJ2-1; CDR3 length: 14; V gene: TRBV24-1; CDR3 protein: CATSDVRRDNEQFF; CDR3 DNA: TGTGCCACCAGTGACGTTAGAAGGGACAATGAGCAGTTCTTC
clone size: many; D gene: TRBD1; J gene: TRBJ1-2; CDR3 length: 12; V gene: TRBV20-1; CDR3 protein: CSASPGGIGYTF; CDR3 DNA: TGCAGTGCTAGCCCAGGGGGCATCGGCTACACCTTC
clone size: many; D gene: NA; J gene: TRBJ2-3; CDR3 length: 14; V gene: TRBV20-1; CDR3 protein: CSASRGLPTDTQYF; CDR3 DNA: TGCAGTGCTTCTCGGGGTCTTCCCACAGATACGCAGTATTTT
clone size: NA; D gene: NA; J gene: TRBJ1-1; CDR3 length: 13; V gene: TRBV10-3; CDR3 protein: CAISGRRSAEAFF; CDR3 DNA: TGTGCCATCAGTGGGCGACGATCGGCTGAAGCTTTCTTT
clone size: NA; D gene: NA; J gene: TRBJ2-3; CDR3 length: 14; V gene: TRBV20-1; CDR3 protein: CSARGARLADTQYF; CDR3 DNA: TGCAGTGCTAGGGGAGCGAGGCTCGCAGATACGCAGTATTTT
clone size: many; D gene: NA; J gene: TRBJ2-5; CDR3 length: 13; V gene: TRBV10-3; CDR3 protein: CAISELPGETQYF; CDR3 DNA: TGTGCCATCAGTGAGCTCCCAGGAGAGACCCAGTACTTC
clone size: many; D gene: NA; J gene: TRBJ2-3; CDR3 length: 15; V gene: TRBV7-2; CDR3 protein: CASSLGTSEADTQYF; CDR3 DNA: TGTGCCAGCAGCTTAGGGACGAGTGAGGCAGATACGCAGTATTTT
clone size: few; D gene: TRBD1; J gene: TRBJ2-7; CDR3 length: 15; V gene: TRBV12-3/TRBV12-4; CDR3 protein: CASSSDRDRAYEQYF; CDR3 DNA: TGTGCCAGCAGTTCGGACCGGGACAGGGCCTACGAGCAGTACTTC
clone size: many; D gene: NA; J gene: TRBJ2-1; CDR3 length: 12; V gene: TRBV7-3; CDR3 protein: CASSPTGAEQFF; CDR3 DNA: TGTGCCAGCAGCCCCACAGGCGCTGAGCAGTTCTTC
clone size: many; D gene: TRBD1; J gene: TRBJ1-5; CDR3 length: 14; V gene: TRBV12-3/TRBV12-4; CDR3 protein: CASSSDRGNQPQHF; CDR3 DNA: TGTGCCAGCAGTTCGGACAGGGGTAATCAGCCCCAGCATTTT
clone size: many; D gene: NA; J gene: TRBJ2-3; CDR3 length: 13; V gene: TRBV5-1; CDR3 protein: CASSPGVTDTQYF; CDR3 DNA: TGCGCCAGCAGCCCAGGGGTCACAGATACGCAGTATTTT
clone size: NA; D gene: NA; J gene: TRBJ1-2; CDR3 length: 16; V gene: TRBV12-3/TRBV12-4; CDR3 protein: CASSLAPRSPNYGYTF; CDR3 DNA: TGTGCCAGCAGTTTAGCGCCACGGAGCCCTAACTATGGCTACACCTTC